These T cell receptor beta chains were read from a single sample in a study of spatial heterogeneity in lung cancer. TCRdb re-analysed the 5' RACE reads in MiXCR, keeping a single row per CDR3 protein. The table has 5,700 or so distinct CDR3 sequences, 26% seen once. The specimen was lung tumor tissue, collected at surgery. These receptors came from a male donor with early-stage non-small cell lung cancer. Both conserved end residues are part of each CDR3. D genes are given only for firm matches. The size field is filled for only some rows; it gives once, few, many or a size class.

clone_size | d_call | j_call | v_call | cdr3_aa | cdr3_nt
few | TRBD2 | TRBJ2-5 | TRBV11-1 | CASSSGTSGRETQYF | TGTGCCAGCAGCTCCGGGACTAGCGGGAGAGAGACCCAGTACTTC
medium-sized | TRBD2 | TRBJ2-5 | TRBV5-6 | CASSSLYDYGRLRQETQYF | TGTGCCAGCAGCTCTCTGTATGATTACGGGAGGTTAAGACAAGAGACCCAGTACTTC
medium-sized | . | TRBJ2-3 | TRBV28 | CASSGEQGDTQYF | TGTGCCAGCAGTGGGGAGCAGGGGGATACGCAGTATTTT
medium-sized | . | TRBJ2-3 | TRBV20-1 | CSAPLLGEGTDTQYF | TGCAGTGCCCCCCTGCTGGGGGAAGGCACAGATACGCAGTATTTT
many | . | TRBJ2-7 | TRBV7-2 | CASSLRPGTDEQYF | TGTGCCAGCAGCTTGCGTCCGGGGACGGACGAGCAGTACTTC
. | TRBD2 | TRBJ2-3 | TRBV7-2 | CASRRAGGADTQYF | TGTGCCAGCAGAAGAGCGGGAGGGGCAGATACGCAGTATTTT
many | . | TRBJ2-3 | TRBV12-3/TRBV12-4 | CASSLAGPQYF | TGTGCCAGCAGTCTCGCGGGTCCGCAGTATTTT
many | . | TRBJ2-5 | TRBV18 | CASSPFRESQQETQYF | TGTGCCAGCTCACCATTCAGGGAGTCCCAACAAGAGACCCAGTACTTC
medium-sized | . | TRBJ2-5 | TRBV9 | CASSVFDAQETQYF | TGTGCCAGCAGCGTTTTTGACGCACAAGAGACCCAGTACTTC
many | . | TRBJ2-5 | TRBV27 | CASSHHLQETQYF | TGTGCCAGCAGTCACCACCTCCAAGAGACCCAGTACTTC
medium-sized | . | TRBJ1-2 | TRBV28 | CASSLEGYGYTF | TGTGCCAGCAGTTTGGAGGGCTATGGCTACACCTTC
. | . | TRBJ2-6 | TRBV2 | CARDKAAGANVLTF | TGTGCCAGGGACAAGGCCGCTGGGGCCAACGTCCTGACTTTC
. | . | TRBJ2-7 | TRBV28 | CASSFSGAPYEQYF | TGTGCCAGCAGTTTCTCTGGGGCCCCCTACGAGCAGTACTTC
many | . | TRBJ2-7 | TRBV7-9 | CASTWGDSSYEQYF | TGTGCCAGCACTTGGGGGGACAGCTCCTACGAGCAGTACTTC
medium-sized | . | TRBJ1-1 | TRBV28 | CASSSGVAENTEAFF | TGTGCCAGCAGCAGTGGGGTGGCGGAGAACACTGAAGCTTTCTTT
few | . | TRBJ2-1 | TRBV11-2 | CASSLDPNDSFGEQFF | TGTGCCAGCAGCTTAGACCCTAACGACTCGTTCGGTGAGCAGTTCTTC
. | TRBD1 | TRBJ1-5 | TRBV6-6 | CASRWTGGDNQPQHF | TGTGCCAGCAGATGGACAGGGGGCGACAATCAGCCCCAGCATTTT
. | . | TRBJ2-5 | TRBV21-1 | CASSKSRRPQQETQYF | TGTGCCAGCAGCAAAAGCCGAAGACCTCAACAAGAGACCCAGTACTTC
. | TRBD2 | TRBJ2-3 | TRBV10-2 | CASSESTGTSVSTDTQYF | TGCGCCAGCAGTGAGTCCACAGGGACTAGCGTTAGCACAGATACGCAGTATTTT
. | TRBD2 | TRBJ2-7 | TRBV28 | CASSPTSLFYEQYF | TGTGCCAGCAGTCCGACTAGCCTATTCTACGAGCAGTACTTC
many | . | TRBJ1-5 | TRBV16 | CASSQSGGGNQPQHF | TGTGCCAGCAGCCAATCAGGTGGCGGGAATCAGCCCCAGCATTTT
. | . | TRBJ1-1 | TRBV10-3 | CAISDHHEAFF | TGTGCCATCAGTGACCACCATGAAGCTTTCTTT
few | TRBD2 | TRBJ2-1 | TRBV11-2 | CASSLAGTSRHNEQFF | TGTGCCAGCAGCTTAGCGGGGACTAGCCGACACAATGAGCAGTTCTTC
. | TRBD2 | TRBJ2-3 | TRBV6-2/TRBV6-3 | CASSLSGRAADTQYF | TGTGCCAGCAGCCTCAGCGGGAGGGCCGCAGATACGCAGTATTTT
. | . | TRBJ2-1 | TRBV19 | CASQSPPSNEQFF | TGTGCCAGTCAAAGCCCTCCTAGCAATGAGCAGTTCTTC
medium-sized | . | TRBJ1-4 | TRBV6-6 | CASSYSSAWGEKLFF | TGTGCCAGCAGTTACTCGAGCGCCTGGGGTGAAAAACTGTTTTTT
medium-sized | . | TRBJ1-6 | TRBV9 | CASSVVGTGNSPLHF | TGTGCCAGCAGCGTAGTCGGGACGGGCAATTCACCCCTCCACTTT
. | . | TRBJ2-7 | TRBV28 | CASNLSGRNEQYF | TGTGCCAGCAATTTATCGGGGCGCAACGAGCAGTACTTC
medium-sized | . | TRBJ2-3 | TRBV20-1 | CSATSRGPGSTDTQYF | TGCAGTGCTACCAGTCGAGGCCCTGGTAGCACAGATACGCAGTATTTT
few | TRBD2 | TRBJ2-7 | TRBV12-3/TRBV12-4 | CASGRLAGEGYEQYF | TGTGCCAGCGGAAGACTAGCGGGAGAAGGGTACGAGCAGTACTTC
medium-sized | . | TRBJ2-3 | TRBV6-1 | CASSVLASRGDTQYF | TGTGCCAGCAGTGTATTGGCCTCACGTGGAGATACGCAGTATTTT
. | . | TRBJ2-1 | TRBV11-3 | CASSRDGRNEQFF | TGTGCCAGCAGCAGGGACGGCCGCAATGAGCAGTTCTTC
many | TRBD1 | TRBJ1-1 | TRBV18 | CASSPRQGDTEAFF | TGTGCCAGCTCACCAAGACAGGGGGACACTGAAGCTTTCTTT
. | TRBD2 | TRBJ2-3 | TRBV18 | CASSPRLAGGPGTDTQYF | TGTGCCAGCTCACCACGACTAGCGGGAGGGCCGGGCACAGATACGCAGTATTTT
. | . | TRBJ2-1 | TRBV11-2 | CASSLRQIAYNEQFF | TGTGCCAGCAGCTTAAGACAGATCGCCTACAATGAGCAGTTCTTC
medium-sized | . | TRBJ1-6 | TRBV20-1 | CSARDSTKSYNSPLHF | TGCAGTGCTAGAGATTCGACTAAATCCTATAATTCACCCCTCCACTTT
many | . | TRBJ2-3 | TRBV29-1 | CSVSERDTQYF | TGCAGCGTCTCCGAGCGGGATACGCAGTATTTT
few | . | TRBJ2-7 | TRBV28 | CASGDPREQYF | TGTGCCAGCGGGGACCCCAGGGAGCAGTACTTC
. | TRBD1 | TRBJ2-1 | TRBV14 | CASSPSQGAWNEQFF | TGTGCCAGCAGCCCCTCACAGGGGGCATGGAATGAGCAGTTCTTC
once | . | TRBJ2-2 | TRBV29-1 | CSGGHNTGELFF | TGCAGCGGGGGACACAACACCGGGGAGCTGTTTTTT
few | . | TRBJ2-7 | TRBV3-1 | CASSPAGTPWEQYF | TGTGCCAGCAGCCCCGCCGGGACCCCTTGGGAGCAGTACTTC
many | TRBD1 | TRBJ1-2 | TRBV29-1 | CSVETGDGYTF | TGCAGCGTTGAAACAGGGGATGGCTACACCTTC
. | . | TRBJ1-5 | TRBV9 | CASSVGSNQPQHF | TGTGCCAGCAGCGTAGGCTCCAATCAGCCCCAGCATTTT
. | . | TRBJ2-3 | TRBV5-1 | CASRIEADTQYF | TGCGCCAGCCGCATTGAGGCAGATACGCAGTATTTT
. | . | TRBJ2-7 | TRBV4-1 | CASSQDPGTNEQYF | TGCGCCAGCAGCCAAGATCCCGGGACGAACGAGCAGTACTTC
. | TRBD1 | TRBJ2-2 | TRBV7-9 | CASSGGQGAIGELFF | TGTGCCAGCAGCGGAGGACAGGGGGCTATCGGGGAGCTGTTTTTT
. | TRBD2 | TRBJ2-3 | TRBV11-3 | CASSSGGSVDTQYF | TGTGCCAGCAGCTCCGGCGGGAGTGTAGATACGCAGTATTTT
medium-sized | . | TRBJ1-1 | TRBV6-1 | CASREYLTGTSNTEAFF | TGTGCCAGCAGAGAATATCTTACCGGGACATCGAACACTGAAGCTTTCTTT
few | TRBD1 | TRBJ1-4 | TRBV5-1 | CASRTGLGEKLFF | TGCGCCAGCAGGACAGGGCTGGGAGAAAAACTGTTTTTT
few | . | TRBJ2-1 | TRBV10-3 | CAISESTDNEQFF | TGTGCCATCAGTGAGTCGACAGACAATGAGCAGTTCTTC
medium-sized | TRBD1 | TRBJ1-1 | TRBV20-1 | CSATWDRGKAFF | TGCAGTGCCACCTGGGACAGGGGCAAAGCTTTCTTT
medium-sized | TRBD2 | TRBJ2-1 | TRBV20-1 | CSARTSSSYNEQFF | TGCAGTGCTAGGACTAGCAGCTCCTACAATGAGCAGTTCTTC
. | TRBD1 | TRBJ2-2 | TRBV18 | CASSQGDRLTGELFF | TGTGCCAGCTCACAGGGGGACAGACTCACCGGGGAGCTGTTTTTT
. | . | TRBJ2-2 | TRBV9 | CASSVLGRGGELFF | TGTGCCAGCAGCGTATTAGGAAGAGGCGGGGAGCTGTTTTTT